This TCR beta chain was retrieved from a study of shared clonotypes between healthy human individuals. Assay used: immunoSEQ multiplex PCR; TCRdb lists only in-frame clones, some missing. The sample lists approximately 2.5 million clones, more than 85% occurring once. This CDR3 comprises 12 residues. Trimming cost V 3 bases and J 8 bases, with 8 bases left between them. Per germline, CDR1 KGHSH and CDR2 LQKENI. The sequence came from a man between 18 and 29 years old in good health. Some clones in this sample may be carry-over from other donors' samples. Sequencing input: naive CD4+ T cells from PBMCs. Subset given: CD45RA+ positively selected. The V call is TRBV18, the J call TRBJ2-1; D is undetermined. CDR3 DNA: TGTGCCAGCTCACCCCGTGGCGATGAGCAGTTCTTC. Residues: CASSPRGDEQFF.